The clone carrying this T cell receptor (beta chain) was recorded at least ten times. These data come from a study of prognosis after radiotherapy for stage I lung cancer. About the study: Squamous cell carcinoma was diagnosed in several patients and adenocarcinoma in some 11. Radiotherapy took the form of SBRT (3 to 5 fractions) with a biologically effective dose of at least 100 Gy.

Germline V gene sequence: CDR1 LGHNA, CDR2 YNFKEQ. Trimming took off 0 bases at V and 8 bases at J, with 6 bases between the two ends. CDR3 size: 12 residues. Amplification of TCR beta CDR3 from genomic DNA used two-round multiplex PCR. Amplification during the initial PCR round employed primers specific to each TRBV and TRBJ gene. TCRdb analysed the multiplex PCR reads with MiXCR anew, one entry per CDR3 protein. The table records around 26,000 distinct CDR3 sequences, roughly 50% of them present only once. Source: PBMCs, taken before or after stereotactic body radiation therapy (not recorded which). This chain links TRBV4-2 with TRBJ2-3; D gene unclear. This TCR was recovered from a donor at least 50 years old with non-small cell lung cancer. The CDR3 sequence is CASSQDRSTQYF. DNA for the CDR3: TGTGCCAGCAGCCAAGATCGAAGTACGCAGTATTTT.